The source of this TCR beta chain is a study of blood T cell repertoires in COVID-19. Assay: immunoSEQ multiplex PCR; the TCRdb copy retains only in-frame clones and omits some. The table lists some 330,000 clones, 80% to 90% of them singletons. This CDR3 comprises 14 residues. V lost 0 bases to trimming and J lost 4 bases, with 7 bases between them. The germline V gene has CDR1 SGHTS and CDR2 YDEGEE. All enrollees were about 18 to 100 years old and from approximately 24 US areas. The chain couples TRBV5-8 to TRBJ2-2, with D possibly matching TRBD1 (6 bases). The receptor was isolated from a man aged 25 to 40 who had recovered from COVID-19. The material sequenced was PBMCs or T cells enriched from blood (not recorded which). CDR3 DNA: TGTGCCAGCAGCTTGGCGGACAGCACCGGGGAGCTGTTTTTT. This gives the protein CASSLADSTGELFF.